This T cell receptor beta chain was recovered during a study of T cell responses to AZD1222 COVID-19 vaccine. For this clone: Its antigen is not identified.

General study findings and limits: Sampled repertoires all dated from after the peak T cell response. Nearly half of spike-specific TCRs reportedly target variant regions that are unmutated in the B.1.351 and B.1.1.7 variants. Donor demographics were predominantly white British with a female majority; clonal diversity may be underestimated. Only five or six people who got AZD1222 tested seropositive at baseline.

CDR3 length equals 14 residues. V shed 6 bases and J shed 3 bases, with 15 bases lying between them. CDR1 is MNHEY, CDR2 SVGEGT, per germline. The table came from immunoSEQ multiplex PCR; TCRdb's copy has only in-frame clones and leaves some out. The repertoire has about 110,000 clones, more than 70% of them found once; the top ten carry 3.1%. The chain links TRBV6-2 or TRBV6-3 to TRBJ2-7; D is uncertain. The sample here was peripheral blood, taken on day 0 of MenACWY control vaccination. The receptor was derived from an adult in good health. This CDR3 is CASSLPQQLYEQYF. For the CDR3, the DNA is TGTGCCAGCAGCCTTCCCCAACAGCTCTACGAGCAGTACTTC.